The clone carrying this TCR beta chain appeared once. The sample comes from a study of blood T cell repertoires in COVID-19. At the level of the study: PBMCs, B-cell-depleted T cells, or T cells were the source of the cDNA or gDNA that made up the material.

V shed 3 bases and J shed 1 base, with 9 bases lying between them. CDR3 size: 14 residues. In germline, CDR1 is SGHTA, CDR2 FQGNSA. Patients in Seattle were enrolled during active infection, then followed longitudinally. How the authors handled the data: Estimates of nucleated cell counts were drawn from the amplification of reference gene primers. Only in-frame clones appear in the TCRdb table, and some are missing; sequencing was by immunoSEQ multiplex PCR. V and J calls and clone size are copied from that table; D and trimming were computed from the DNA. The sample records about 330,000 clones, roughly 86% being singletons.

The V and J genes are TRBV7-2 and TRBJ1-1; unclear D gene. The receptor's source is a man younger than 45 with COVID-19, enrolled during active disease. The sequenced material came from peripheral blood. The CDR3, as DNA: TGTGCCAGCAGCTTCACTCGACAGAACACTGAAGCTTTCTTT. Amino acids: CASSFTRQNTEAFF. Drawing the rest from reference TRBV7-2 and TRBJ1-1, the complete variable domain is GAGVSQSPSNKVTEKGKDVELRCDPISGHTALYWYRQSLGQGLEFLIYFQGNSAPDKSGLPSDRFSAERTGGSVSTLTIQRTQQEDSAVYLCASSFTRQNTEAFFGQGTRLTVV.